The 30 T cell receptor beta chains reported below all come from one sample, sequenced in a study of OX40 agonist ivuxolimab in advanced cancers. Profiling relied on immunoSEQ multiplex PCR, and the TCRdb table lists in-frame clones only, not all of them. The sample shows about 100,000 clones, roughly 95% of them seen only once. Sequenced here: CD4+ or CD8+ T cells sorted from blood, sampled in a trial of the OX40 agonist ivuxolimab. Every receptor here comes from an adult with an advanced solid tumor such as melanoma, head and neck, liver or kidney cancer.

The chain carries TRBV6-4 and TRBJ2-1; possibly TRBD2 for D (6 bases). The CDR3 has 11 amino acids. The V gene lost 8 bases and the J gene lost 9 bases, with 11 bases spanning the gap. Germline CDR1 reads MRHNA; CDR2 reads SNTAGT. The chain's CDR3 is CASGRSGEQFF. The CDR3 DNA is TGTGCCAGCGGGAGGTCCGGTGAGCAGTTCTTC.

The CDR3 nucleotides are TGTGCCAGCAGTGAAGGAGAGAGGGTTTATCAGCCCCAGCATTTT. Translation gives CASSEGERVYQPQHF. This chain uses TRBV2 with TRBJ1-5; D gene uncertain. V was pared by 1 base and J by 5 bases, with 12 bases between. The CDR3 covers 15 residues. Looked up from germline, CDR1 is SNHLY and CDR2 is FYNNEI.

The chain is built from TRBV6-5 and TRBJ2-3, with a possible D match to TRBD2 (6 bases). The CDR3 runs to 14 residues. Germline assignment: CDR1 MNHEY and CDR2 SVGAGI. V dropped 4 bases and J dropped 5 bases, with 13 bases sitting between them. Here the CDR3 DNA reads TGTGCCAGCAGTTCTTCCACCGGGGGAGATACGCAGTATTTT. It translates to CASSSSTGGDTQYF.

This chain joins TRBV28 and TRBJ2-2, with a tentative D call TRBD1 (5 bases). V lost 3 bases, J lost 4 bases, and 6 bases lay in between. CDR1 and CDR2 from the germline V gene are MDHEN and SYDVKM. The CDR3 is 13 amino acids. CDR3 in amino acids: CASSFRVTGELFF. DNA of the CDR3: TGTGCCAGCAGTTTCAGGGTCACCGGGGAGCTGTTTTTT.

This sequence joins TRBV29-1 and TRBJ2-7, with 8 bases fitting TRBD1. The CDR3 loop spans 12 amino acids. The germline CDR1 and CDR2 sequences are SQVTM and ANQGSEA. Trimming at V came to 8 bases and at J to 3 bases, leaving 6 bases not matched to a gene. CDR3 protein: CSFSGTGYEQYF. In DNA, the CDR3 is TGCAGCTTCTCCGGGACAGGCTACGAGCAGTACTTC.

The V and J genes are TRBV4-1 and TRBJ1-1; TRBD1 matches at 7 bases. V lost 0 bases to trimming and J lost 0 bases; unmatched junction nucleotides: 7. Per the germline V gene, CDR1 is MGHRA and CDR2 is YSYEKL. This CDR3 region has 17 residues. The DNA of the CDR3 is TGCGCCAGCAGCCAAGATACAGGGGAAAACATGAACACTGAAGCTTTCTTT. It codes for CASSQDTGENMNTEAFF.

The chain links TRBV27 to TRBJ2-3; D perhaps matches TRBD2 (5 bases). CDR3 length: 13 residues. V was cut by 2 bases and J by 3 bases, with 6 bases left in between. Germline V lookup: CDR1 MNHEY, CDR2 SMNVEV (reference sequence). CDR3 loop: CASSLAGTDTQYF. The CDR3 bases are TGTGCCAGCAGTTTAGCGGGTACAGATACGCAGTATTTT.

The rearrangement uses TRBV25-1 and TRBJ1-2; 8 bases are shared with TRBD1. Germline V CDR1 and CDR2: MGHDK, SYGVNS. The CDR3 extends over 13 amino acids. V shed 2 bases and J 5 bases; nucleotides not matched to a gene: 1. CDR3 protein: CASSETGGYGYTF. In DNA form, the CDR3 reads TGTGCCAGCAGTGAAACAGGGGGGTATGGCTACACCTTC.

The chain recombines TRBV15 with TRBJ2-3, with 11 bases fitting TRBD2. Trimming took 5 bases from V and 3 from J; bases not matched to a gene: 10. Germline loops: CDR1 LNHNV, CDR2 YYDKDF (reference sequence). The CDR3 is 17 amino acids. The DNA for the CDR3 is TGTGCCACCAGCCCCGCCTTACTAGCGGGAGTGACAGATACGCAGTATTTT. Translation: CATSPALLAGVTDTQYF.

The chain joins TRBV18 to TRBJ2-3; a possible D gene is TRBD2 (5 bases). CDR1 is KGHSH and CDR2 is LQKENI in the germline V gene. Trimming removed 3 bases from V and 4 bases from J, with 14 bases in between. CDR3 size: 15 residues. CDR3 residues: CASSPDGLAPDTQYF. In DNA, the CDR3 is TGTGCCAGCTCACCCGATGGCCTAGCCCCAGATACGCAGTATTTT.

The gene calls are TRBV6-1 and TRBJ2-7; D is undetermined. Germline CDR1 and CDR2: MNHNS and SASEGT. Trimming stripped 2 bases from V and 3 bases from J, with 8 bases between. CDR3 length equals 13 residues. The CDR3 sequence is CASSEMGNYEQYF. CDR3 nucleotides: TGTGCCAGCAGTGAAATGGGGAACTACGAGCAGTACTTC.

This chain connects TRBV28 to TRBJ2-5; D may be TRBD1 or TRBD2 (6 bases each). Germline CDR1 is MDHEN and CDR2 is SYDVKM. The CDR3 is made up of 14 amino acids. V was pared by 8 bases and J by 5 bases, with 18 bases between. CDR3 sequence reads: CASSWGASWETQYF. The DNA of the CDR3 is TGTGCCAGCTCGTGGGGGGCGTCGTGGGAGACCCAGTACTTC.

The chain links TRBV28 to TRBJ2-7; the D gene is possibly TRBD1 (6 bases). Trimming took 6 bases from V and 0 from J, leaving 12 bases between them. The CDR3 sequence is 14 residues long. The germline V gene encodes CDR1 MDHEN and CDR2 SYDVKM. The CDR3 here is CASRPDSLSYEQYF. DNA of the CDR3: TGTGCCAGCAGGCCGGACAGTCTCTCCTACGAGCAGTACTTC. Filled out from reference TRBV28 and TRBJ2-7, the complete variable domain reads DVKVTQSSRYLVKRTGEKVFLECVQDMDHENMFWYRQDPGLGLRLIYFSYDVKMKEKGDIPEGYSVSREKKERFSLILESASTNQTSMYLCASRPDSLSYEQYFGPGTRLTVT.

The chain has TRBV4-1 and TRBJ2-5, with D possibly being TRBD2 (5 bases). Trimming took off 4 bases at V and 4 bases at J, with 16 bases between the two ends. This CDR3 is 15 amino acids long. CDR1 and CDR2 (germline): MGHRA, YSYEKL. CDR3 bases: TGCGCCAGCAGCCCCACGCTAGGCGGGTCAGAGACCCAGTACTTC. It codes for CASSPTLGGSETQYF.

The rearrangement uses TRBV29-1 and TRBJ1-2; D remains unclear. With 2 bases removed from V and 7 bases from J, the gap between germline ends came to 11 bases. Germline V CDR1 and CDR2: SQVTM, ANQGSEA. There are 12 residues in the CDR3. CDR3 protein: CSVENPMGGYTF. CDR3 DNA sequence: TGCAGCGTTGAAAATCCCATGGGTGGCTACACCTTC.

As DNA, the CDR3 is TGTGCCAGTAGTATAACCGGTTCGGGGGGGTTCGCTGAAGCTTTCTTT. It translates to CASSITGSGGFAEAFF. This sequence joins TRBV19 and TRBJ1-1; TRBD1 might be the D (5 bases). Germline-derived CDR1 and CDR2 are LNHDA and SQIVND (reference sequence). The CDR3 sequence is 16 residues long. Trimming cost V 2 bases and J 6 bases, with 19 bases left between them.

This clone is a singleton in its sample. The rearrangement links TRBV6-1 to TRBJ2-3; D gene unclear. The germline V gene has CDR1 MNHNS and CDR2 SASEGT. The CDR3 extends over 14 amino acids. V lost 3 bases, J lost 3 bases, and 10 bases lay in between. As DNA, the CDR3 is TGTGCCAGCAGTGAGGTGGTCGGAACAGATACGCAGTATTTT. It codes for CASSEVVGTDTQYF.

The rearrangement links TRBV7-9 to TRBJ1-5; the match to TRBD1 covers 7 bases. CDR1 is SEHNR and CDR2 is FQNEAQ in the germline V gene (reference sequence). The CDR3 totals 14 residues. The V and J ends lost 5 bases and 5 bases, in that order; junction bases with no gene match: 6. The CDR3 here is CASSATGEDQPQHF. In nucleotides, the CDR3 is TGTGCCAGCAGCGCCACAGGGGAGGATCAGCCCCAGCATTTT. Based on the CDR3 plus reference TRBV7-9 and TRBJ1-5, the full variable domain is DTGVSQNPRHKITKRGQNVTFRCDPISEHNRLYWYRQTLGQGPEFLTYFQNEAQLEKSRLLSDRFSAERPKGSFSTLEIQRTEQGDSAMYLCASSATGEDQPQHFGDGTRLSIL.

CDR3 nucleotides: TGTGCCTGGAGCGGTACTAGCGGGTATTACGAGCAGTACTTC. Amino acids: CAWSGTSGYYEQYF. This chain connects TRBV30 to TRBJ2-7; 9 positions match TRBD2. Germline V CDR1 and CDR2: GTSNPN, SVGIG (reference sequence). The CDR3 runs 14 residues. The trim removed 3 bases at V and 4 bases at J, leaving 7 bases unmatched.

The rearrangement links TRBV7-9 to TRBJ1-3, with D possibly being TRBD1 (5 bases). Germline CDR1 reads SEHNR; CDR2 reads FQNEAQ (reference sequence). V lost 1 base, J lost 7 bases, and 17 bases lay in between. The CDR3 is made up of 16 amino acids. As DNA, the CDR3 is TGTGCCAGCAGCTTAGGAAGTACCACAGGCAGGAACACCATATATTTT. This encodes CASSLGSTTGRNTIYF.

The chain combines TRBV5-1 with TRBJ2-1; possibly TRBD2 for D (6 bases). V was trimmed by 1 base and J by 9 bases, leaving 14 bases between them. Germline V gene sequence: CDR1 SGHRS, CDR2 YFSETQ. This CDR3 is built from 14 residues. The CDR3 loop reads CASSLTGTPGEQFF. DNA for the CDR3: TGCGCCAGCAGCTTGACGGGGACTCCGGGTGAGCAGTTCTTC.

This clone was counted a single time. This sequence joins TRBV7-9 and TRBJ2-3; 12 bases map to TRBD2. J lost 4 bases, V lost 6 bases, and 8 bases had no gene match. The germline gives CDR1 SEHNR, CDR2 FQNEAQ (reference sequence). This CDR3 is built from 16 residues. CDR3 sequence reads: CASSLAGGHISDTQYF. The CDR3 DNA is TGTGCCAGCAGTCTAGCGGGAGGGCATATTTCAGATACGCAGTATTTT.

This clone was observed at least ten times. The V gene is TRBV10-3, the J gene TRBJ2-1; a possible D gene is TRBD2 (6 bases). Germline loops: CDR1 ENHRY, CDR2 SYGVKD. The CDR3 is made up of 16 amino acids. Trimming pared 4 bases from V and 10 bases from J, leaving 23 bases between. The CDR3 bases are TGTGCCATCAGTGGGGGAGGAGCGGGTGGCTTATGGGAGCAGTTCTTC. Translating it yields CAISGGGAGGLWEQFF.

This sequence joins TRBV29-1 and TRBJ2-7; TRBD2 is a possible D gene (5 bases). CDR3 length: 12 amino acids. Per germline, CDR1 SQVTM and CDR2 ANQGSEA. Trimming cost V 4 bases and J 4 bases, with 11 bases left between them. The CDR3 is CSVAASRYEQYF. CDR3 bases: TGCAGCGTTGCCGCTAGCCGGTACGAGCAGTACTTC.

A few counts support this clone. CDR3 amino acids: CASSPSGGDGDYGYTF. The DNA for the CDR3 is TGTGCCAGCAGCCCGTCGGGGGGCGATGGGGACTATGGCTACACCTTC. This chain uses TRBV7-3 with TRBJ1-2, with a weak D call TRBD1 (6 bases). CDR1 and CDR2 from the germline V gene are SGHTA and FQGTGA. Trimming left V 5 bases short and J 3 bases short, with 19 bases between. The CDR3 length is 16 residues.

This chain joins TRBV4-1 and TRBJ2-2, with 9 positions matching TRBD2. The CDR3 has 15 amino acids. V was clipped by 4 bases and J by 5 bases; unmatched bases: 5. Germline V gives CDR1 MGHRA, CDR2 YSYEKL. As DNA, the CDR3 is TGCGCCAGCAGCCTTAGCGGGGGAGTGACCGGGGAGCTGTTTTTT. Amino acid sequence: CASSLSGGVTGELFF.

This chain uses TRBV29-1 with TRBJ1-2; no firm D call. The V gene's germline CDR1 is SQVTM and CDR2 ANQGSEA. The CDR3 contains 11 residues. Trimming left V 4 bases short and J 4 bases short, with 7 bases between. CDR3 protein: CSVGRAYGYTF. DNA of the CDR3: TGCAGCGTTGGAAGGGCCTATGGCTACACCTTC. The variable domain in full, with the rest retrieved from reference TRBV29-1 and TRBJ1-2, is SAVISQKPSRDICQRGTSLTIQCQVDSQVTMMFWYRQQPGQSLTLIATANQGSEATYESGFVIDKFPISRPNLTFSTLTVSNMSPEDSSIYLCSVGRAYGYTFGSGTRLTVV.

The V call is TRBV7-8, the J call TRBJ2-7; TRBD1 matches 7 bases. The CDR3 length is 17 residues. Germline CDR1 is SGHVS and CDR2 is FQNEAQ. V shed 1 base, J shed 0 bases, and the junction held 9 bases outside the gene matches. The CDR3 sequence: CASSLDPLTGNSYEQYF. The CDR3 DNA reads TGTGCCAGCAGCTTAGACCCCCTGACAGGGAACTCCTACGAGCAGTACTTC.

The genes are TRBV6-5 and TRBJ2-2; D gene ambiguous. The germline CDR1 and CDR2 sequences are MNHEY and SVGAGI. Trimming cost V 2 bases and J 0 bases, with 7 bases left between them. This CDR3 region has 15 residues. The CDR3 here is CASSYILTNTGELFF. As DNA, the CDR3 is TGTGCCAGCAGTTACATACTCACGAACACCGGGGAGCTGTTTTTT.

This chain links TRBV30 with TRBJ1-5, with D possibly TRBD1 on 5 matching bases. The CDR3 is made up of 16 amino acids. The germline gives CDR1 GTSNPN, CDR2 SVGIG (reference sequence). V lost 2 bases to trimming and J lost 0 bases, with 14 bases between them. The CDR3 sequence: CAWSSGAGYSNQPQHF. DNA of the CDR3: TGTGCCTGGAGTAGTGGAGCAGGGTATAGCAATCAGCCCCAGCATTTT.